The 13 T cell receptor beta chains below all came from one sample that was sequenced in a study of blood T cell repertoires in COVID-19 (dated by TCRdb to the early 2020s). Receptors were amplified or captured by the immunoSEQ multiplex PCR assay. Imported from immuneACCESS, the table was reduced by TCRdb to in-frame sequences with V and J called. These copies leave out some clones; in studies compared against another copy, an unresolved V gene accounts for under half, and the cause of the remainder is not known. The sample table contains 170,000 or so clones; only one count was recorded for roughly 78% of them. The ten largest clones add up to around 6.3% of the sample. Sequencing was carried out using peripheral blood. The source of these receptors is a man in his sixties or seventies with active or convalescent COVID-19.

Of note for this clone: At the DNA level, this CDR3 is encoded by other sequences in the same sample as well. The rearrangement uses TRBV30 and TRBJ2-5; D possibly corresponds to TRBD1 (6 bases). Germline lookup yields CDR1 GTSNPN and CDR2 SVGIG (reference sequence). Trimming cost V 5 bases and J 3 bases, with 10 bases left between them. The CDR3 length is 12 residues. In nucleotides, the CDR3 is TGTGCCTGGGGGACAACAAAAGAGACCCAGTACTTC. Its protein is CAWGTTKETQYF.

The V gene is TRBV3-1 (or the pseudogene TRBV3-2), the J gene TRBJ2-3; 10 bases agree with TRBD2. This CDR3 has 15 residues. Germline lookup yields CDR1 LGHDT and CDR2 YNNKEL (reference sequence). J lost 1 base, V lost 5 bases, and 3 bases had no gene match. The CDR3, as DNA: TGTGCCAGCAGCTACCTAGCGGGGGGCACAGATACGCAGTATTTT. This codes for CASSYLAGGTDTQYF.

V is TRBV6-5 and J is TRBJ2-5, with TRBD2 identical over 9 bases. Trimming removed 6 bases from V and 2 bases from J; junction bases left unmatched: 4. There are 14 residues in the CDR3. Germline V lookup: CDR1 MNHEY, CDR2 SVGAGI. The CDR3 bases are TGTGCCAGCAGAGCGGCGGGAGGGCAAGAGACCCAGTACTTC. Protein product: CASRAAGGQETQYF.

The rearrangement uses TRBV11-2 and TRBJ1-2; 7 positions match TRBD1. V shed 5 bases and J 7 bases; nucleotides not matched to a gene: 22. The germline gives CDR1 SGHAT, CDR2 FQNNGV. The CDR3 sequence is 18 residues long. CDR3 in DNA: TGTGCCAGCAGCGAATTCAAGGACAGGAGACTCTTCACGGGTGGCTACACCTTC. Translating gives CASSEFKDRRLFTGGYTF.

Concerning this clone itself: In the same sample, other DNA sequences code for this CDR3. V gene TRBV6-5 combines with J gene TRBJ1-2; 11 nucleotides match TRBD1. The CDR3 spans 14 residues. V lost 6 bases and J lost 7; bases outside the gene matches: 7. CDR1 is MNHEY, CDR2 SVGAGI, per germline. The CDR3 bases are TGTGCCAGCAGCCCGGGACAGGGGGTAGTTGGCTACACCTTC. Its protein product is CASSPGQGVVGYTF.

The chain carries TRBV5-4 and TRBJ1-2, with 10 nucleotides matching TRBD1. V lost 4 bases and J lost 8; bases outside the gene matches: 17. The CDR3 runs 17 residues. Germline V gene lookup returns CDR1 SGHNT and CDR2 YYREEE (reference sequence). The chain's CDR3 is CASSPLNRDRGIPGYTF. The CDR3 nucleotides read TGTGCCAGCAGCCCTTTAAACCGGGACAGGGGAATTCCGGGCTACACCTTC.

Here the CDR3 reads CASSQLGAQLGNEQFF. The CDR3 region has the DNA TGTGCCAGCAGCCAATTGGGAGCACAACTAGGGAATGAGCAGTTCTTC. The rearrangement uses TRBV14 and TRBJ2-1, with D maybe TRBD2 (5 bases). Trimming pared 2 bases from V and 7 bases from J, leaving 18 bases between. The CDR3 is made up of 16 amino acids. Germline values: CDR1 SGHDN, CDR2 FVKESK.

The chain recombines TRBV7-2 with TRBJ2-5; no definite D call. The CDR3 length is 13 residues. V was clipped by 1 base and J by 4 bases, with 7 bases between them. Germline CDR1 and CDR2: SGHTA and FQGNSA. CDR3 amino acids: CASSLGHTETQYF. DNA for the CDR3: TGTGCCAGCAGCTTAGGACACACAGAGACCCAGTACTTC.

V is TRBV7-4 and J is TRBJ1-4, with unresolved D. Between the trimmed V and J ends, which lost 5 bases and 6 bases, there was a span of 19 bases. The germline V gene encodes CDR1 SGHVT and CDR2 SQSDAQ. This CDR3 contains 16 residues. Here the CDR3 reads CASSRQFDPRDEKLFF. The CDR3 DNA reads TGTGCCAGCAGCCGTCAATTTGACCCGAGGGATGAAAAACTGTTTTTT.

This clone came up a few times. The chain employs TRBV7-2 and TRBJ2-1; 13 bases match TRBD2. J gave up 6 bases and V 0 bases, and 2 bases lay outside the gene matches. CDR3 length: 16 residues. CDR1 SGHTA and CDR2 FQGNSA come from the germline V gene. The CDR3 protein is CASSLAWTSGSNEQFF. The CDR3 coding sequence is TGTGCCAGCAGCTTAGCGTGGACTAGCGGGAGCAATGAGCAGTTCTTC.

The CDR3 loop reads CASRRGTRMIYEQYF. As DNA, the CDR3 is TGCGCCAGCAGGAGAGGTACAAGGATGATATACGAGCAGTACTTC. V is TRBV23-1 and J is TRBJ2-7, with D uncertain. TRBV23-1 is recorded as an ORF, its role being uncertain. The CDR3 is 15 residues long. Trimming took off 6 bases at V and 4 bases at J, with 19 bases between the two ends.

This chain links TRBV12-3 or TRBV12-4 with TRBJ2-1; TRBD2 matches at 14 bases. V trimming: 11 bases; J trimming: 6 bases; junction bases outside the gene matches: 3. The CDR3 runs 13 residues. CDR3 nucleotides: TGTGCCGGGGGACTAGCGGGAGCCAATGAGCAGTTCTTC. This sequence encodes CAGGLAGANEQFF.

The chain uses TRBV5-1 and TRBJ2-5; a weak D match, TRBD1 (8 bases). The germline CDR1 and CDR2 sequences are SGHRS and YFSETQ. This CDR3 spans 15 amino acids. V shed 6 bases and J shed 4 bases, with 19 bases lying between them. Here the CDR3 reads CASTQGAGEGETQYF. In DNA form, the CDR3 reads TGCGCCAGCACCCAGGGGGCGGGAGAAGGAGAGACCCAGTACTTC.